The present T cell receptor (beta chain) was sequenced within a study of identical twins. TCRdb called the 5' RACE reads again in MiXCR, with one record for every CDR3 protein. The table lists about 720,000 distinct CDR3 sequences, 8.5% to 9.5% of them singletons. Study-wide points: Insertion counts were lower in abundant cord blood beta clonotypes, a trend that memory repertoires did not show.

This clonotype has only a few counts. Its antigen is not identified. Germline trimming cut 2 bases from V and 9 bases from J; bases unmatched to any gene: 21. Germline values: CDR1 MNHEY, CDR2 SMNVEV (reference sequence). The CDR3 spans 21 residues. This sample was also put to use in a study of yellow fever vaccine responses in identical twins.

The sequence came from a woman in her late teens or twenties in good health. This chain uses TRBV27 with TRBJ2-1, with TRBD2 matching over 14 bases. The sample taken for sequencing was PBMCs. CDR3 protein: CASSLPPTSGGAIGWLGEQFF. CDR3 coding DNA: TGTGCCAGCAGTTTACCCCCGACTAGCGGGGGGGCTATAGGATGGCTGGGTGAGCAGTTCTTC.